The 27 T cell receptor beta chains below were found in one sample sequenced in a study of OX40 agonist ivuxolimab in advanced cancers. Profiling relied on immunoSEQ multiplex PCR, and the TCRdb table lists in-frame clones only, not all of them. Of some 70,000 clones in the sample, around 90% were seen once. The sample consisted of CD4+ or CD8+ T cells sorted from blood, taken in a trial of the OX40 agonist ivuxolimab. All receptors come from an adult with an advanced solid tumor such as melanoma, head and neck, liver or kidney cancer.

V is TRBV27 and J is TRBJ2-2; D is perhaps TRBD1 (6 bases). The V and J ends lost 6 bases and 4 bases respectively, with 21 bases between them. Germline V gives CDR1 MNHEY, CDR2 SMNVEV (reference sequence). The CDR3 consists of 17 residues. For the CDR3, the DNA is TGTGCCAGCAGGCAACGCCCAGGGGTAGCGAGCACCGGGGAGCTGTTTTTT. This translates into CASRQRPGVASTGELFF.

Concerning this clone itself: The junction does not match germline at one end; this may be a read error. The chain couples TRBV19 to TRBJ1-1; D is undetermined. CDR1 is LNHDA, CDR2 SQIVND, per germline (reference sequence). This CDR3 comprises 16 residues. The CDR3 protein is CASSIGGRLANAEAFF. The CDR3 DNA reads TGTGCCAGTAGTATTGGTGGCAGGTTGGCGAACGCTGAAGCTTTCTTT.

This clone was counted a few times. The CDR3 coding sequence is TGTGCCAGCAGCCCGGCGGACCGCTCCTACGAGCAGTACTTC. Translated, it gives CASSPADRSYEQYF. V usage is TRBV9 and J usage is TRBJ2-7; D remains ambiguous. The CDR3 has 14 residues. Germline V CDR1 and CDR2: SGDLS, YYNGEE. V lost 4 bases and J lost 0, with 11 bases in between. Filled out from reference TRBV9 and TRBJ2-7, the complete variable domain reads DSGVTQTPKHLITATGQRVTLRCSPRSGDLSVYWYQQSLDQGLQFLIQYYNGEERAKGNILERFSAQQFPDLHSELNLSSLELGDSALYFCASSPADRSYEQYFGPGTRLTVT.

V and J are TRBV30 and TRBJ1-6, with D possibly matching TRBD1 (5 bases). The length of the CDR3 is 15 residues. CDR1 is GTSNPN and CDR2 is SVGIG in the germline V gene (reference sequence). Trimming removed 3 bases at V and 0 bases at J, with 9 bases between. The CDR3 sequence is CAWRGESSYNSPLHF. In nucleotides, the CDR3 is TGTGCCTGGAGGGGGGAGAGCTCCTATAATTCACCCCTCCACTTT.

This chain uses TRBV5-1 with TRBJ2-6; D gene uncertain. V gave up 1 base and J gave up 0 bases, with 5 bases separating them. The CDR3 runs to 15 residues. Germline CDR1 is SGHRS and CDR2 is YFSETQ. For the CDR3, the DNA is TGCGCCAGCAGCTTGATTACCTCTGGGGCCAACGTCCTGACTTTC. Its protein product is CASSLITSGANVLTF. Together with reference TRBV5-1 and TRBJ2-6, the CDR3 gives the full variable domain: KAGVTQTPRYLIKTRGQQVTLSCSPISGHRSVSWYQQTPGQGLQFLFEYFSETQRNKGNFPGRFSGRQFSNSRSEMNVSTLELGDSALYLCASSLITSGANVLTFGAGSRLTVL.

The chain links TRBV5-6 to TRBJ2-3; 9 bases are a match to TRBD1. The CDR3 consists of 17 residues. Germline loops: CDR1 SGHDT, CDR2 YYEEEE. Losses at the gene ends were 1 base for V and 2 bases for J; bases not matched to a gene: 8. The DNA for the CDR3 is TGTGCCAGCAGCTTGTTTGTAGGACAGGGGAACACAGATACGCAGTATTTT. It codes for CASSLFVGQGNTDTQYF. The full variable domain, with the rest looked up from reference TRBV5-6 and TRBJ2-3, is DAGVTQSPTHLIKTRGQQVTLRCSPKSGHDTVSWYQQALGQGPQFIFQYYEEEERQRGNFPDRFSGHQFPNYSSELNVNALLLGDSALYLCASSLFVGQGNTDTQYFGPGTRLTVL.

The V call is TRBV9, the J call TRBJ2-1, with 12 bases identical to TRBD1. This CDR3 has 15 residues. CDR1 is SGDLS, CDR2 YYNGEE, per germline. The trim removed 4 bases at V and 5 bases at J, leaving 4 bases unmatched. For the CDR3, the DNA is TGTGCCAGCAGCCTTTGGGACAGGGGGCACAATGAGCAGTTCTTC. This encodes CASSLWDRGHNEQFF. Looking up the rest from reference TRBV9 and TRBJ2-1 gives the full variable domain: DSGVTQTPKHLITATGQRVTLRCSPRSGDLSVYWYQQSLDQGLQFLIQYYNGEERAKGNILERFSAQQFPDLHSELNLSSLELGDSALYFCASSLWDRGHNEQFFGPGTRLTVL.

This clone was recorded once. The genes are TRBV2 and TRBJ2-4; TRBD2 aligns across 12 bases. V dropped 7 bases and J dropped 7; count of bases not matched to a gene: 11. The CDR3 has 16 residues. The V gene's germline CDR1 is SNHLY and CDR2 FYNNEI. The CDR3 bases are TGTGCCAGCACTCCGACTAGCGGGAGTCTTGGGAACATTCAGTACTTC. Translation: CASTPTSGSLGNIQYF. Using reference TRBV2 and TRBJ2-4 for the parts outside the CDR3, the full variable domain is EPEVTQTPSHQVTQMGQEVILRCVPISNHLYFYWYRQILGQKVEFLVSFYNNEISEKSEIFDDQFSVERPDGSNFTLKIRSTKLEDSAMYFCASTPTSGSLGNIQYFGAGTRLSVL.

This chain connects TRBV19 to TRBJ2-1; D is uncertain. In germline, CDR1 is LNHDA, CDR2 SQIVND (reference sequence). The CDR3 extends over 14 amino acids. V lost 5 bases and J lost 8, with 16 bases in between. CDR3 DNA: TGTGCCAGTAGTCCGGTTCGAGTTTTGGATGAGCAGTTCTTC. It specifies CASSPVRVLDEQFF.

The V and J genes are TRBV6-1 and TRBJ2-7; possible D gene TRBD1, 6 bases. V dropped 8 bases and J dropped 2 bases, with 10 bases sitting between them. CDR3 length: 12 amino acids. From germline, CDR1 is MNHNS and CDR2 SASEGT. CDR3: CASRGGPYEQYF. The CDR3, as DNA: TGTGCCAGCCGAGGGGGACCCTACGAGCAGTACTTC.

As DNA, the CDR3 is TGTGCCAGCAGTTACACCGGGACAGGCTTGAACACTGAAGCTTTCTTT. The encoded protein is CASSYTGTGLNTEAFF. The V gene is TRBV6-5, the J gene TRBJ1-1, with 8 bases matching TRBD1. The CDR3 length is 16 residues. Trimming took 2 bases from V and 0 from J; bases not matched to a gene: 5. CDR1 MNHEY and CDR2 SVGAGI come from the germline V gene.

CDR3 in amino acids: CASRLTGEDEQYF. CDR3 sequence (DNA): TGTGCCAGCAGGTTAACAGGGGAAGACGAGCAGTACTTC. J is TRBJ2-7 and V is TRBV11-2, with 7 bases that match TRBD1. The CDR3 is made up of 13 amino acids. Germline trimming cut 6 bases from V and 5 bases from J; bases unmatched to any gene: 7. Germline V lookup: CDR1 SGHAT, CDR2 FQNNGV.

This clone was observed a handful of times. The chain links TRBV6-6 to TRBJ2-2, with D perhaps TRBD1 (5 bases). V lost 2 bases to trimming and J lost 6 bases, with 10 bases between them. The CDR3 has 14 amino acids. Per the germline V gene, CDR1 is MNHNY and CDR2 is SVGAGI (reference sequence). The CDR3 sequence: CASSYDSSAGELFF. CDR3 nucleotide sequence: TGTGCCAGCAGTTACGACAGCAGCGCCGGGGAGCTGTTTTTT.

The chain carries TRBV2 and TRBJ1-1; weak D call: TRBD1 (6 bases). The V gene lost 10 bases and the J gene lost 1 base, with 19 bases spanning the gap. The CDR3 consists of 15 residues. CDR1 is SNHLY, CDR2 FYNNEI, per germline. The CDR3 is CATTRGGGSNTEAFF. CDR3 nucleotide sequence: TGTGCCACCACCCGAGGGGGGGGCTCGAACACTGAAGCTTTCTTT.

This clone appeared once. The chain has TRBV18 and TRBJ1-1; D gene ambiguous. V was clipped by 2 bases and J by 1 base, with 5 bases between them. CDR3 length: 13 amino acids. Germline V gene data show CDR1 as KGHSH and CDR2 as LQKENI. Here the CDR3 DNA reads TGTGCCAGCTCACCAGGGAAGAACACTGAAGCTTTCTTT. Protein: CASSPGKNTEAFF.

This clone was picked up one time. For the CDR3, the DNA is TGTGCCAGCAGTGTTATCGAATATACGCAGTATTTT. It translates to CASSVIEYTQYF. The J gene is TRBJ2-3, the V gene TRBV2; D not resolved. V was cut by 4 bases and J by 7 bases, with 9 bases left in between. Germline V gives CDR1 SNHLY, CDR2 FYNNEI. This CDR3 region has 12 residues.

V and J are TRBV6-5 and TRBJ1-3; D gene ambiguous. The CDR3 sequence is 13 residues long. Trimming removed 6 bases at V and 0 bases at J, with 6 bases between. CDR1 is MNHEY, CDR2 SVGAGI, per germline. The CDR3 DNA reads as TGTGCCAGCAGGGGATTCTCTGGAAACACCATATATTTT. It yields the protein CASRGFSGNTIYF.

V gene TRBV7-9 combines with J gene TRBJ2-2, with D maybe TRBD1 (6 bases). This CDR3 has 14 residues. Trimming removed 1 base at V and 6 bases at J, with 9 bases between. The germline V gene encodes CDR1 SEHNR and CDR2 FQNEAQ (reference sequence). In DNA form, the CDR3 reads TGTGCCAGCAGCTTAGACAGGGCGGCCGGGGAGCTGTTTTTT. Its protein is CASSLDRAAGELFF. The variable domain in full, with the rest retrieved from reference TRBV7-9 and TRBJ2-2, is DTGVSQNPRHKITKRGQNVTFRCDPISEHNRLYWYRQTLGQGPEFLTYFQNEAQLEKSRLLSDRFSAERPKGSFSTLEIQRTEQGDSAMYLCASSLDRAAGELFFGEGSRLTVL.

The rearrangement joins TRBV2 to TRBJ1-2; no reliable D call. Germline lookup yields CDR1 SNHLY and CDR2 FYNNEI. The CDR3 covers 15 residues. Between the trimmed V and J ends, which lost 4 bases and 0 bases, there was a span of 12 bases. CDR3 DNA sequence: TGTGCCAGCAGTGTTAGTTTGGGAGCTAACTATGGCTACACCTTC. This codes for CASSVSLGANYGYTF.

This chain's CDR3 is CASSLSASGIEQYF. In DNA, the CDR3 is TGTGCCAGCAGCTTAAGTGCTAGCGGGATTGAGCAGTACTTC. J is TRBJ2-7 and V is TRBV11-2, with 9 bases fitting TRBD2. Germline V gene sequence: CDR1 SGHAT, CDR2 FQNNGV. The CDR3 totals 14 residues. V shed 2 bases and J 7 bases; nucleotides not matched to a gene: 6.

V is TRBV15 and J is TRBJ2-2, with 10 positions matching TRBD2. V shed 1 base and J 0 bases; nucleotides not matched to a gene: 5. Germline loops: CDR1 LNHNV, CDR2 YYDKDF (reference sequence). The CDR3 is 18 residues long. CDR3: CATSRVHGTSANTGELFF. CDR3 in DNA: TGTGCCACCAGCAGAGTGCACGGGACTAGCGCGAACACCGGGGAGCTGTTTTTT.

This clone was counted a single time. The chain has TRBV6-6 and TRBJ1-2; D uncertain. V was trimmed by 2 bases and J by 7 bases, leaving 5 bases between them. The CDR3 loop spans 11 amino acids. Germline CDR1 and CDR2: MNHNY and SVGAGI (reference sequence). CDR3 in amino acids: CASSYGGGYTF. The CDR3 nucleotides are TGTGCCAGCAGTTACGGAGGTGGCTACACCTTC.

The chain employs TRBV6-5 and TRBJ1-4; unclear D gene. Trimming stripped 2 bases from V and 4 bases from J, with 8 bases between. CDR3 size: 14 residues. Germline CDR1 reads MNHEY; CDR2 reads SVGAGI. CDR3 loop: CASSYGAINEKLFF. The CDR3 DNA reads TGTGCCAGCAGTTACGGTGCGATTAATGAAAAACTGTTTTTT.

The J gene is TRBJ2-5, the V gene TRBV19, with 8 nucleotides matching TRBD2. From germline, CDR1 is LNHDA and CDR2 SQIVND (reference sequence). CDR3 length equals 17 residues. Germline trimming cut 4 bases from V and 5 bases from J; bases unmatched to any gene: 15. Written as DNA, the CDR3 is TGTGCCAGTAGTACCGATCGGATAGCGGGAATGGGGGAGACCCAGTACTTC. Encoded protein: CASSTDRIAGMGETQYF. Drawing the rest from reference TRBV19 and TRBJ2-5, the complete variable domain is DGGITQSPKYLFRKEGQNVTLSCEQNLNHDAMYWYRQDPGQGLRLIYYSQIVNDFQKGDIAEGYSVSREKKESFPLTVTSAQKNPTAFYLCASSTDRIAGMGETQYFGPGTRLLVL.

The chain combines TRBV6-1 with TRBJ2-7; D unclear. This CDR3 contains 14 residues. Germline lookup yields CDR1 MNHNS and CDR2 SASEGT. V lost 2 bases and J lost 4, with 12 bases in between. CDR3 protein: CASSERGPLYEQYF. The CDR3 coding sequence is TGTGCCAGCAGTGAACGAGGCCCTCTTTACGAGCAGTACTTC.

The chain is built from TRBV2 and TRBJ1-5; no definite D call. V was cut by 3 bases and J by 1 base, with 4 bases left in between. Germline V gene lookup returns CDR1 SNHLY and CDR2 FYNNEI. The CDR3 is 13 amino acids. The CDR3 bases are TGTGCCAGCAGTGAGGGGAGCAATCAGCCCCAGCATTTT. It codes for CASSEGSNQPQHF.

Worth noting for this clone: This CDR3 is also generated by other DNA sequences in the sample. The chain has TRBV6-5 and TRBJ1-2; weak D call: TRBD1 (6 bases). V was cut by 6 bases and J by 4 bases, with 15 bases left in between. The CDR3 loop spans 14 amino acids. Germline assignment: CDR1 MNHEY and CDR2 SVGAGI. The CDR3 spells CASRTGGAGYGYTF. CDR3 in DNA: TGTGCCAGCAGAACCGGGGGGGCGGGCTATGGCTACACCTTC.